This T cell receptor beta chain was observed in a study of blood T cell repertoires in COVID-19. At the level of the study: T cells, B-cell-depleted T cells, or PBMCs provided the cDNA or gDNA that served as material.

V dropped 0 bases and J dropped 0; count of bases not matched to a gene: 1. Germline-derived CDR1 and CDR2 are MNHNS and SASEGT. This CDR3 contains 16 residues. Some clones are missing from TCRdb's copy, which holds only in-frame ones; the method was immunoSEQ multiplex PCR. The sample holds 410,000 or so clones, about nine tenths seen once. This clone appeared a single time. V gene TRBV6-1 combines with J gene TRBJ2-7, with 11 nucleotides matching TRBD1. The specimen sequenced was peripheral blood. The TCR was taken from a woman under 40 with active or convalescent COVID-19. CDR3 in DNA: TGTGCCAGCAGTGAAGCGGGGACAGGGGGCTCCTACGAGCAGTACTTC. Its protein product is CASSEAGTGGSYEQYF.